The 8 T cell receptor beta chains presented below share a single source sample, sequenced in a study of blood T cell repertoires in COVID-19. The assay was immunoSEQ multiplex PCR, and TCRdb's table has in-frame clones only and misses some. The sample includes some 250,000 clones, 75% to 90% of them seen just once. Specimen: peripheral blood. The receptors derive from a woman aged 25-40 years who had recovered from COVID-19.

CDR3 sequence reads: CASSSRQGAGGAFF. The CDR3 coding sequence is TGTGCCAGCAGCTCCCGACAGGGGGCCGGGGGAGCTTTCTTT. V is TRBV7-2 and J is TRBJ1-1, with 10 nucleotides matching TRBD1. The CDR3 is made up of 14 amino acids. Trimming at V came to 4 bases and at J to 10 bases, leaving 9 bases not matched to a gene. CDR1 and CDR2 from the germline V gene are SGHTA and FQGNSA.

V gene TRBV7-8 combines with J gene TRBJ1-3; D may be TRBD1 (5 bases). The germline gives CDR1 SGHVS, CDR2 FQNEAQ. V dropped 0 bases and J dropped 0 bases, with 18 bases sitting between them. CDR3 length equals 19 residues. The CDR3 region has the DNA TGTGCCAGCAGCTTAGCGACGGGGGGGTTCCCCGGCTCTGGAAACACCATATATTTT. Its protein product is CASSLATGGFPGSGNTIYF.

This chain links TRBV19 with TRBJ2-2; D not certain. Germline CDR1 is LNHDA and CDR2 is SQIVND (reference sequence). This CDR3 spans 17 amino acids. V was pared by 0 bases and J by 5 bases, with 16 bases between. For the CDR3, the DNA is TGTGCCAGTAGTATAGATCCCGAGGCTAGGTCGACCGGGGAGCTGTTTTTT. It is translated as CASSIDPEARSTGELFF.

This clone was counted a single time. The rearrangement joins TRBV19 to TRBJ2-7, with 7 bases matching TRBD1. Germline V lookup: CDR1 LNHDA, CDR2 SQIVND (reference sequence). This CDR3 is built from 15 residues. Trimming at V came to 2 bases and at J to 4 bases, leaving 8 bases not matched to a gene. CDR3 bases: TGTGCCAGTAGTATAAACTCCGGGACAGTTTACGAGCAGTACTTC. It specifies CASSINSGTVYEQYF.

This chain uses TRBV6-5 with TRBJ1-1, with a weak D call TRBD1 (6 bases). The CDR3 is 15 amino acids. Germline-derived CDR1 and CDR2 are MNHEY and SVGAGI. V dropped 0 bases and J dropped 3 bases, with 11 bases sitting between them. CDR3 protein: CASSYSDSGDTEAFF. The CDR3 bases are TGTGCCAGCAGTTACTCGGACAGTGGGGACACTGAAGCTTTCTTT.

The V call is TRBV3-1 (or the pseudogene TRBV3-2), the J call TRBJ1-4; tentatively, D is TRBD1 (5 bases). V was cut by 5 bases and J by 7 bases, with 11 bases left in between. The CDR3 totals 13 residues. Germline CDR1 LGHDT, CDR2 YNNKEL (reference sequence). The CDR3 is CASSWGMGEKLFF. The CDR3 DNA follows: TGTGCCAGCAGCTGGGGCATGGGTGAAAAACTGTTTTTT.

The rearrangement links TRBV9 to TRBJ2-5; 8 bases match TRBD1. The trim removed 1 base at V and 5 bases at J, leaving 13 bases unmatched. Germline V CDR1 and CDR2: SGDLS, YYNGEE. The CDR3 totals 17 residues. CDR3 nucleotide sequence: TGTGCCAGCAGCGTAAGGCAGGGGGCCCCCGCCAGGGAGACCCAGTACTTC. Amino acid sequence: CASSVRQGAPARETQYF.

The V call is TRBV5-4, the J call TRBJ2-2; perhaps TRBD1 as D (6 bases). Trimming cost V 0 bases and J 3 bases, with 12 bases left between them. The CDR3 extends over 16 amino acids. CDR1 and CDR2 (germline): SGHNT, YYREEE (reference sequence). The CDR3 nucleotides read TGTGCCAGCAGCTTGGAAGGGACAACGGACACCGGGGAGCTGTTTTTT. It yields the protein CASSLEGTTDTGELFF.